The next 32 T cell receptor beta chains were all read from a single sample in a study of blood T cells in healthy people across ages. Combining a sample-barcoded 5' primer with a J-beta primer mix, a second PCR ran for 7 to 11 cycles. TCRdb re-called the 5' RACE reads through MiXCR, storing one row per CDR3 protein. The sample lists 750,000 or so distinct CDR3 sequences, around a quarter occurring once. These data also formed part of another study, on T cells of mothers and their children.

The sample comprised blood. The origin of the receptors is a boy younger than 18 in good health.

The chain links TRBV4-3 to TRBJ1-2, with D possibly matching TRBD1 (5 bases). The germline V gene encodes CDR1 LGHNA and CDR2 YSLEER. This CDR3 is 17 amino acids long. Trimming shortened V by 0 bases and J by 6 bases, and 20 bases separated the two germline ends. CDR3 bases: TGCGCCAGCAGCCAAGATCGGGGGGGAGACGACTCCCATGGCTACACCTTC. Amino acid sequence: CASSQDRGGDDSHGYTF.

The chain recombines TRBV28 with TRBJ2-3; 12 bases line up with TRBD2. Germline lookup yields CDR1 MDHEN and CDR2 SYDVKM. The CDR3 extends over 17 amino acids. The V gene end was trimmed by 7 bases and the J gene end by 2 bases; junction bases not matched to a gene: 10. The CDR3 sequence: CASIRPRLAGDTDTQYF. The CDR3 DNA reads TGTGCCAGCATCCGCCCCCGACTAGCGGGAGACACAGATACGCAGTATTTT.

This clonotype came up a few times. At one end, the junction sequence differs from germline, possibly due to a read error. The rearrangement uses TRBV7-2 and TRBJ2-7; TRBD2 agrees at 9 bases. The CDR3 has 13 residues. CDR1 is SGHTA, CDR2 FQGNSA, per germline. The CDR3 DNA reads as TGTGCCAGCAGCACCCGAGGGTTAGCGGGAGTCGTCTTC. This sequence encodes CASSTRGLAGVVF.

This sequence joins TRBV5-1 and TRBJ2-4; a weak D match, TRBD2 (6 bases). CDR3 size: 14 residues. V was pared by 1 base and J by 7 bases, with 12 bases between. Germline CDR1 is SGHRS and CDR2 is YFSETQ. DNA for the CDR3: TGCGCCAGCAGCTTGACGGGAGATCGGAACATTCAGTACTTC. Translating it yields CASSLTGDRNIQYF.

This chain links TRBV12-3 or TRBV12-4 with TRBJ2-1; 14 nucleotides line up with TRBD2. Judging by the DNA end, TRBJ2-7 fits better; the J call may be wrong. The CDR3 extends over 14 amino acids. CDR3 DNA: TGTGCCAGCAGCGGGACTAGCGGGGGCTACGAGCAGTACTTC. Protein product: CASSGTSGGYEQYF.

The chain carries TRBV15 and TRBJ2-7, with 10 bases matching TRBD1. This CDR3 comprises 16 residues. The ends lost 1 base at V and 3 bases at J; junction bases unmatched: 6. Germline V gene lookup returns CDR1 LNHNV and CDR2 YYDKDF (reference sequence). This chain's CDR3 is CATSRVAGQGVYEQYF. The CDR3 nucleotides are TGTGCCACCAGCAGAGTTGCCGGACAGGGGGTCTACGAGCAGTACTTC.

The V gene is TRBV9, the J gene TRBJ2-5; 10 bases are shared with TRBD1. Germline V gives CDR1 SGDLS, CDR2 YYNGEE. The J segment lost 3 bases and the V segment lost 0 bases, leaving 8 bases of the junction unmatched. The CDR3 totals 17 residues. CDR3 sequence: CASSVEGGGQGEETQYF. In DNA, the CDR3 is TGTGCCAGCAGCGTAGAGGGGGGCGGACAGGGGGAAGAGACCCAGTACTTC. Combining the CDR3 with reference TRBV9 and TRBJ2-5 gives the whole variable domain DSGVTQTPKHLITATGQRVTLRCSPRSGDLSVYWYQQSLDQGLQFLIQYYNGEERAKGNILERFSAQQFPDLHSELNLSSLELGDSALYFCASSVEGGGQGEETQYFGPGTRLLVL.

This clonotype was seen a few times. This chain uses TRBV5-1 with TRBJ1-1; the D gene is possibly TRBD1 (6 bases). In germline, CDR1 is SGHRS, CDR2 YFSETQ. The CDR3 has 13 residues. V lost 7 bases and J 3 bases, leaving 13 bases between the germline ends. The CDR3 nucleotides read TGCGCCAGCGCAAGTTCAGGGGACACTGAAGCTTTCTTT. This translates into CASASSGDTEAFF.

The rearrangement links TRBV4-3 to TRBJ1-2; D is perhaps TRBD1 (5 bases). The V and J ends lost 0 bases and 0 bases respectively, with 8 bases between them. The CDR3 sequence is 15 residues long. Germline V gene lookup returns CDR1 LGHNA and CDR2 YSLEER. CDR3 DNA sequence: TGCGCCAGCAGCCAAGATGGGGCTGCTAACTATGGCTACACCTTC. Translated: CASSQDGAANYGYTF.

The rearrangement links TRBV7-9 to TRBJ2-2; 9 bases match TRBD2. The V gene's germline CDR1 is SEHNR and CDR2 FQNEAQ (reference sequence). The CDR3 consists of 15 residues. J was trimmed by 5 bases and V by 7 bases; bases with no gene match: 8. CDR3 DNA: TGTGCCAGCAATAGCGGGAGAAGTCTGACCGGGGAGCTGTTTTTT. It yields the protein CASNSGRSLTGELFF.

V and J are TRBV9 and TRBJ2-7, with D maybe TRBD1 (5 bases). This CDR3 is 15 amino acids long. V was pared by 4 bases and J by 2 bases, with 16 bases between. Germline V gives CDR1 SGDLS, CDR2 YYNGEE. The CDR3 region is CASSLTGQNPYEQYF. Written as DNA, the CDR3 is TGTGCCAGCAGCTTAACAGGCCAGAATCCCTACGAGCAGTACTTC.

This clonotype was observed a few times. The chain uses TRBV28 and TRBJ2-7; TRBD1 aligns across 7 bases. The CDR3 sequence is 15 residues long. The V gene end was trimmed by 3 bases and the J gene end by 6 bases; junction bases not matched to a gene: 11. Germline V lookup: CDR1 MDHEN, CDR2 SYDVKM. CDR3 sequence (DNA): TGTGCCAGCAGTTTCGACGACAGGGACGGGGTCGAGCAGTACTTC. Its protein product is CASSFDDRDGVEQYF.

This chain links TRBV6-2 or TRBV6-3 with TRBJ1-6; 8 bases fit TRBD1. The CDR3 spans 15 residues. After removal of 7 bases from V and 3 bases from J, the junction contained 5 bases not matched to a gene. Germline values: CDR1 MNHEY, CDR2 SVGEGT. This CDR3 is CASTKTGDYNSPLHF. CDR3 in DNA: TGTGCCAGCACCAAGACAGGGGACTATAATTCACCCCTCCACTTT.

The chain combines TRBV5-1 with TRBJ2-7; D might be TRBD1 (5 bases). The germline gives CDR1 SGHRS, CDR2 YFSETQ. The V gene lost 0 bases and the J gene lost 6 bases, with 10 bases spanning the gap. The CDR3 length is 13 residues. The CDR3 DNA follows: TGCGCCAGCAGCTTGGTTCCGCAGGGCGAGCAGTACTTC. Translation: CASSLVPQGEQYF.

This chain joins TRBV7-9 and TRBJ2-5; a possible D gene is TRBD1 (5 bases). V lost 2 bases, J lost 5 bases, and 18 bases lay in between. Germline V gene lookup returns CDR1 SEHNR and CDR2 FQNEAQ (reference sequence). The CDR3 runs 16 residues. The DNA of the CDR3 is TGTGCCAGCAGCTTAATAGGCCAGGGATACGGGGAGACCCAGTACTTC. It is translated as CASSLIGQGYGETQYF.

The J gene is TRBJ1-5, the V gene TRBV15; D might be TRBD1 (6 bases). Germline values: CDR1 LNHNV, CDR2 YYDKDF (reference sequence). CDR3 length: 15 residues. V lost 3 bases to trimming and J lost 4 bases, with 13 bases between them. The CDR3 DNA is TGTGCCACCAGCAGGTCAGACAGGCTGAATCAGCCCCAGCATTTT. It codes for CATSRSDRLNQPQHF.

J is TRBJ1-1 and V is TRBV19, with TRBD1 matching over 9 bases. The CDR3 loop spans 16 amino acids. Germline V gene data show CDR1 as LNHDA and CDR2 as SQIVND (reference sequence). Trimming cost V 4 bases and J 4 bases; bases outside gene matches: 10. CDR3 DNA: TGTGCCAGTAGTAAGGGGACAGGGAACTACGGCACTGAAGCTTTCTTT. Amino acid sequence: CASSKGTGNYGTEAFF.

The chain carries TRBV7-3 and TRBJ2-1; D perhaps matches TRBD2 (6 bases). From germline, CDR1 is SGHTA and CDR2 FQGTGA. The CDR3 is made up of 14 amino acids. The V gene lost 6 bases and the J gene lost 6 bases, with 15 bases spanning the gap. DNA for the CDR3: TGTGCCAGCAGTGTGGGAGGAGAGATCAATGAGCAGTTCTTC. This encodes CASSVGGEINEQFF.

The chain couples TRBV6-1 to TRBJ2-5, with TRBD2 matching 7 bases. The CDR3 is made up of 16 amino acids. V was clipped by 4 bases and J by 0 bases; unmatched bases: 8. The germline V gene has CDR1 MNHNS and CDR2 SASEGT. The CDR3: CASSASSGMYQETQYF. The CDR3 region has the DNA TGTGCCAGCAGTGCCTCTAGCGGAATGTACCAAGAGACCCAGTACTTC.

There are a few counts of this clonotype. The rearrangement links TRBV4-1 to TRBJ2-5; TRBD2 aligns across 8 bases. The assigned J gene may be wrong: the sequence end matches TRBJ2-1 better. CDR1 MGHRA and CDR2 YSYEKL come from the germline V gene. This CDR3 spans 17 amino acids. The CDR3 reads CASSQSLGGRYYNEQFF. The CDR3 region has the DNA TGCGCCAGCAGCCAGAGCTTGGGCGGGAGGTACTACAATGAGCAGTTCTTC.

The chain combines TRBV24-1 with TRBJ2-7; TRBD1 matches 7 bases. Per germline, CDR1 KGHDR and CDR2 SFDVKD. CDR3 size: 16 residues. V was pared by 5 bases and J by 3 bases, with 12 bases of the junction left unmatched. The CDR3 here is CATSGARDSSIYEQYF. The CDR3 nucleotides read TGTGCCACCAGTGGTGCCAGGGACAGCTCAATCTACGAGCAGTACTTC.

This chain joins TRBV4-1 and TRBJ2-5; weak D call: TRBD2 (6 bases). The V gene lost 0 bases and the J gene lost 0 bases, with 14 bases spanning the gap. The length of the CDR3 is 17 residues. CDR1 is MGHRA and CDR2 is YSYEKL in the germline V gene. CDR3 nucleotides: TGCGCCAGCAGCCAAGATACGGGACTGCTGTACCAAGAGACCCAGTACTTC. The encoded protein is CASSQDTGLLYQETQYF.

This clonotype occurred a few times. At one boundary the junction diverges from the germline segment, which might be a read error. The CDR3 nucleotides are TGCGCCAGCAGCTCCCCGTTAGGGACTAGTGCTGGGGCCAACATCCTGACTTTC. Its protein is CASSSPLGTSAGANILTF. The genes are TRBV5-1 and TRBJ2-6, with 8 bases fitting TRBD2. The CDR3 is made up of 18 amino acids. CDR1 is SGHRS and CDR2 is YFSETQ in the germline V gene. The entire variable domain, with the rest obtained from reference TRBV5-1 and TRBJ2-6, is as follows: KAGVTQTPRYLIKTRGQQVTLSCSPISGHRSVSWYQQTPGQGLQFLFEYFSETQRNKGNFPGRFSGRQFSNSRSEMNVSTLELGDSALYLCASSSPLGTSAGANILTFGAGSRLTVL.

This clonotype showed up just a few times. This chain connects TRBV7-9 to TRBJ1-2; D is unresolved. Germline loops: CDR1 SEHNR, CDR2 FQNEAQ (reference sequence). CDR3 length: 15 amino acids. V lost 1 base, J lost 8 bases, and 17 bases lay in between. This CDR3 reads CASSLGSLHEEGYTF. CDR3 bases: TGTGCCAGCAGCTTAGGGTCGCTGCACGAGGAGGGCTACACCTTC.

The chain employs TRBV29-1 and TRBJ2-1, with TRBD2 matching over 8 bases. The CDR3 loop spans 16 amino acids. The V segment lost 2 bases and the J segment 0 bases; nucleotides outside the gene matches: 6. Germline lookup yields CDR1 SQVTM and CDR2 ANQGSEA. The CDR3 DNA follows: TGCAGCGTTGAATTAGCGGGGAGGAGCTCCTACAATGAGCAGTTCTTC. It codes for CSVELAGRSSYNEQFF.

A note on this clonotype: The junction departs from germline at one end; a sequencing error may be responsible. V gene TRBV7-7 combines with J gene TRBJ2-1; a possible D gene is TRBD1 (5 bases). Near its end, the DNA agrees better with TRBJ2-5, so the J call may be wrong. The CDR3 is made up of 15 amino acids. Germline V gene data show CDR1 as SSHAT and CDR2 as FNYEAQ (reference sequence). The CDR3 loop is CASSLTTQGGETQYF. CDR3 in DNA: TGTGCTAGCAGCTTAACAACCCAGGGTGGGGAGACCCAGTACTTC.

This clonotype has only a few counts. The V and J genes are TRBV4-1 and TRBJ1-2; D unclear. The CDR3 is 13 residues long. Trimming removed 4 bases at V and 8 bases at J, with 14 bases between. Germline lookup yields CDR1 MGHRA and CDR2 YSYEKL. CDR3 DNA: TGCGCCAGCAGCCCGGAGGTCTTTGGAGGCTACACCTTC. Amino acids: CASSPEVFGGYTF.

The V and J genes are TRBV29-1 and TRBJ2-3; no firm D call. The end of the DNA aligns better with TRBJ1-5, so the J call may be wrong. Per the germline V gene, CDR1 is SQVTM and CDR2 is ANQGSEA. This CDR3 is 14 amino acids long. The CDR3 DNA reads TGCAGCGTTGAGCAACCCGAGGGCACAGATACGCAGCATTTT. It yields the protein CSVEQPEGTDTQHF.

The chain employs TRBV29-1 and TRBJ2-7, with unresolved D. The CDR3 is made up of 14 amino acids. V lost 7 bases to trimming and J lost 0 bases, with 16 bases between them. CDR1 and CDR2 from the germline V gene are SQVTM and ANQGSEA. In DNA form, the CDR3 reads TGCAGCGCGTTATCGGCACATTACTCCTACGAGCAGTACTTC. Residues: CSALSAHYSYEQYF.

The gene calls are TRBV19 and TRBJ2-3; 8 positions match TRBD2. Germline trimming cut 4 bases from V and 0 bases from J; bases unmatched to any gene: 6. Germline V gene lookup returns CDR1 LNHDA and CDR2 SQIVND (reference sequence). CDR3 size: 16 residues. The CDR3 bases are TGTGCCAGTAGTACGCCCGCGGGGGGTAGCACAGATACGCAGTATTTT. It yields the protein CASSTPAGGSTDTQYF.

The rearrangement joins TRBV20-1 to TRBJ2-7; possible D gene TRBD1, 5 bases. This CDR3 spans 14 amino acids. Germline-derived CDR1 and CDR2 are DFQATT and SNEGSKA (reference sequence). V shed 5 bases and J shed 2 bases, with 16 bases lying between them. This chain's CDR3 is CSAPRQSVTYEQYF. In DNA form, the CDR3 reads TGCAGTGCTCCTCGACAGTCCGTAACCTACGAGCAGTACTTC.

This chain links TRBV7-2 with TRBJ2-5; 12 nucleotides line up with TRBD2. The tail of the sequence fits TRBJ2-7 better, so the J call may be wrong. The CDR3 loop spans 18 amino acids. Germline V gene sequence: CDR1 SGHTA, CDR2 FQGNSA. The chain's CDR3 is CASSLRTSGNPFSYEQYF. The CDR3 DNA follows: TGTGCCAGCAGCTTAAGGACTAGCGGGAACCCTTTCTCCTACGAGCAGTACTTC.